Each of the 25 T cell receptor beta chains below was sequenced from the same sample in a study of shared clonotypes between healthy human individuals (dated by TCRdb to 2020 to 2021). Library construction relied on the immunoSEQ multiplex PCR assay. This immuneACCESS table, as held by TCRdb, lists in-frame sequences with V and J called but not all clones. Of the missing ones, under half trace to an unresolved V gene in checked studies; the others have no known cause. The sample profile shows about 2,100,000 clones; roughly 91% of them were found once. The top ten clones comprise more than 1.5% of the sample. For the CD8 naive samples, CD45RO-negative cells were positively selected for CCR7, yielding a CD45RA+CCR7+ population from which TemRA cells were excluded. Source material: naive CD8+ T cells from PBMCs. Per the publication, the cell subset or site label means: CD45RA+CCR7+. These receptors were taken from a man aged 18 to 30 in good health. Some clones in this sample may be carry-over from other donors' samples.

The chain joins TRBV2 to TRBJ2-1; 14 bases map to TRBD2. V was clipped by 6 bases and J by 0 bases; unmatched bases: 10. The germline gives CDR1 SNHLY, CDR2 FYNNEI. The length of the CDR3 is 19 residues. The CDR3 loop is CASSLGLAGAESSYNEQFF. In nucleotides, the CDR3 is TGTGCCAGCAGCCTGGGACTAGCGGGAGCTGAGAGCTCCTACAATGAGCAGTTCTTC.

Comments on this clone: At one of its ends the junction is not consistent with the germline gene, which may arise from a read error. The V gene is TRBV27, the J gene TRBJ2-1; 8 nucleotides agree with TRBD2. The CDR3 spans 15 residues. Germline V CDR1 and CDR2: MNHEY, SMNVEV (reference sequence). CDR3 coding DNA: TGTGCCAGCAGTTTTTACAGCGGGAGTTACACTGAGCAGTTCTTC. Its translation is CASSFYSGSYTEQFF.

A few counts support this clone. The V and J genes are TRBV4-3 and TRBJ1-2, with D possibly being TRBD1 (6 bases). Germline V CDR1 and CDR2: LGHNA, YSLEER. V lost 2 bases to trimming and J lost 2 bases, with 18 bases between them. This CDR3 is built from 17 residues. The CDR3 DNA follows: TGCGCCAGCAGCCAATTAGGCCTTGCGCAGGGGAACTATGGCTACACCTTC. This translates into CASSQLGLAQGNYGYTF.

The chain combines TRBV9 with TRBJ1-1; D remains unclear. The CDR3 runs to 16 residues. Germline V gene data show CDR1 as SGDLS and CDR2 as YYNGEE. The V end was cut by 4 bases, the J end by 2 bases, with 18 bases between. The CDR3 loop reads CASSHDEEEVNTEAFF. The DNA of the CDR3 is TGTGCCAGCAGCCACGATGAGGAGGAGGTAAACACTGAAGCTTTCTTT.

About this clone itself: Other DNA sequences in the same sample also yield this CDR3. The rearrangement joins TRBV9 to TRBJ2-5, with D perhaps TRBD1 (5 bases). Trimming took off 2 bases at V and 5 bases at J, with 13 bases between the two ends. The CDR3 totals 14 residues. Germline-derived CDR1 and CDR2 are SGDLS and YYNGEE. The CDR3 region is CASSVGPGKETQYF. CDR3 nucleotides: TGTGCCAGCAGCGTTGGACCAGGGAAGGAGACCCAGTACTTC.

This clone appeared a few times. This sequence joins TRBV30 and TRBJ1-1; D may be TRBD1 (6 bases). The CDR3 runs 13 residues. V was trimmed by 3 bases and J by 5 bases, leaving 13 bases between them. CDR1 is GTSNPN, CDR2 SVGIG, per germline (reference sequence). The CDR3 DNA follows: TGTGCCTGGAGGGAATTCAGGGGAACTGAAGCTTTCTTT. Translation gives CAWREFRGTEAFF.

This clone was recorded only once. The chain has TRBV9 and TRBJ2-1; a possible D gene is TRBD2 (5 bases). The CDR3 runs 16 residues. Germline-derived CDR1 and CDR2 are SGDLS and YYNGEE. The V end was cut by 0 bases, the J end by 7 bases, with 17 bases between. CDR3 DNA: TGTGCCAGCAGCGTAGATCCGGGGAAATTACAGAATGAGCAGTTCTTC. This sequence encodes CASSVDPGKLQNEQFF. Complete variable domain (other parts from reference TRBV9 and TRBJ2-1): DSGVTQTPKHLITATGQRVTLRCSPRSGDLSVYWYQQSLDQGLQFLIQYYNGEERAKGNILERFSAQQFPDLHSELNLSSLELGDSALYFCASSVDPGKLQNEQFFGPGTRLTVL.

Comments on this clone: Distinct nucleotide sequences in the sample also encode this CDR3. This sequence joins TRBV19 and TRBJ2-7, with a weak D call TRBD2 (6 bases). The V and J ends lost 2 bases and 3 bases respectively, with 11 bases between them. CDR1 LNHDA and CDR2 SQIVND come from the germline V gene (reference sequence). This CDR3 contains 14 residues. For the CDR3, the DNA is TGTGCCAGTAGTATACGGGACGGGGGCTACGAGCAGTACTTC. Translating gives CASSIRDGGYEQYF.

The chain has TRBV9 and TRBJ2-2; 7 bases fit TRBD1. The CDR3 length is 17 residues. The germline V gene encodes CDR1 SGDLS and CDR2 YYNGEE. V dropped 3 bases and J dropped 2; count of bases not matched to a gene: 10. In DNA, the CDR3 is TGTGCCAGCAGCGCGAATCCAACAGGGGCCAACACCGGGGAGCTGTTTTTT. Its translation: CASSANPTGANTGELFF.

V gene TRBV28 combines with J gene TRBJ2-5; no definite D call. CDR3 length: 13 amino acids. Germline values: CDR1 MDHEN, CDR2 SYDVKM. Trimming pared 3 bases from V and 2 bases from J, leaving 7 bases between. In DNA, the CDR3 is TGTGCCAGCAGTTTGGTGATTCAAGAGACCCAGTACTTC. Its protein is CASSLVIQETQYF. Drawing the rest from reference TRBV28 and TRBJ2-5, the complete variable domain is DVKVTQSSRYLVKRTGEKVFLECVQDMDHENMFWYRQDPGLGLRLIYFSYDVKMKEKGDIPEGYSVSREKKERFSLILESASTNQTSMYLCASSLVIQETQYFGPGTRLLVL.

The chain couples TRBV10-3 to TRBJ1-4, with D uncertain. The V end was cut by 3 bases, the J end by 8 bases, with 4 bases between. This CDR3 comprises 11 residues. The germline CDR1 and CDR2 sequences are ENHRY and SYGVKD. CDR3 sequence reads: CAISEGEKLFF. The CDR3 DNA follows: TGTGCCATCAGTGAAGGGGAAAAACTGTTTTTT.

V gene TRBV7-9 combines with J gene TRBJ2-3; a possible D gene is TRBD2 (6 bases). There are 17 residues in the CDR3. Germline lookup yields CDR1 SEHNR and CDR2 FQNEAQ (reference sequence). V lost 5 bases to trimming and J lost 4 bases, with 22 bases between them. DNA of the CDR3: TGTGCCAGCAGCCCCCCGTTGAGGGGAGGCTCCGCAGATACGCAGTATTTT. This codes for CASSPPLRGGSADTQYF.

This clone has a handful of counts. The chain uses TRBV10-3 and TRBJ2-2; D may be TRBD2 (5 bases). The V end lost 10 bases, the J end lost 7 bases, and 7 bases lay between the germline ends. The CDR3 length is 10 residues. Per germline, CDR1 ENHRY and CDR2 SYGVKD. The CDR3 coding sequence is TGTGCCACGAGGGACGGGGAGCTGTTTTTT. Protein product: CATRDGELFF.

The sample holds a few counts of this clone. V is TRBV14 and J is TRBJ2-1; TRBD2 aligns across 7 bases. The CDR3 consists of 16 residues. V dropped 4 bases and J dropped 2; count of bases not matched to a gene: 8. Germline CDR1 is SGHDN and CDR2 is FVKESK. CDR3 residues: CASSRLGGSTYNEQFF. DNA for the CDR3: TGTGCCAGCAGCCGACTGGGGGGGAGTACCTACAATGAGCAGTTCTTC.

This sequence joins TRBV28 and TRBJ1-4; D is unclear. Per the germline V gene, CDR1 is MDHEN and CDR2 is SYDVKM. This CDR3 region has 13 residues. Trimming shortened V by 9 bases and J by 8 bases, and 16 bases separated the two germline ends. CDR3 in DNA: TGTGCCAGTACGACGTTTGTAGGGGAAAAACTGTTTTTT. This codes for CASTTFVGEKLFF.

This chain joins TRBV21-1 and TRBJ2-6. TRBV21-1 corresponds to a pseudogene. The CDR3 length is 15 residues. CDR3: CASSKGGKGANVLTF. The CDR3 DNA sequence: TGTGCCAGCAGCAAAGGGGGAAAAGGGGCCAACGTCCTGACTTTC.

This chain joins TRBV29-1 and TRBJ2-7, with 11 bases matching TRBD1. The ends lost 4 bases at V and 6 bases at J; junction bases unmatched: 11. This CDR3 has 15 residues. Germline V gene data show CDR1 as SQVTM and CDR2 as ANQGSEA. Here the CDR3 DNA reads TGCAGCGTTGCTTTGGGACAGGGGGGCTCTGGCGAGCAGTACTTC. Translation gives CSVALGQGGSGEQYF.

The chain combines TRBV9 with TRBJ2-1, with D uncertain. The CDR3 sequence is 15 residues long. Germline V lookup: CDR1 SGDLS, CDR2 YYNGEE. With 5 bases removed from V and 5 bases from J, the gap between germline ends came to 17 bases. The CDR3, as DNA: TGTGCCAGCAGTCCGCGGTTGTCCAGTGACAATGAGCAGTTCTTC. Translating it yields CASSPRLSSDNEQFF.

This chain uses TRBV7-9 with TRBJ1-1, with no clear D. The CDR3 runs to 13 residues. Germline V gene lookup returns CDR1 SEHNR and CDR2 FQNEAQ (reference sequence). V was trimmed by 2 bases and J by 0 bases, leaving 4 bases between them. DNA for the CDR3: TGTGCCAGCAGCTTAACGATGAACACTGAAGCTTTCTTT. It translates to CASSLTMNTEAFF.

J is TRBJ1-2 and V is TRBV6-1, with TRBD1 matching 8 bases. Germline loops: CDR1 MNHNS, CDR2 SASEGT. V lost 4 bases to trimming and J lost 6 bases; unmatched junction nucleotides: 7. CDR3 length: 14 amino acids. The CDR3 nucleotides read TGTGCCAGCAGTGTTTGGACAGGGAGTGATGGCTACACCTTC. Translation gives CASSVWTGSDGYTF.

This sequence joins TRBV28 and TRBJ2-5, with a weak D call TRBD1 (6 bases). V shed 4 bases and J shed 1 base, with 16 bases lying between them. This CDR3 has 16 residues. Germline loops: CDR1 MDHEN, CDR2 SYDVKM. Here the CDR3 reads CASSSEPRTAQETQYF. CDR3 DNA: TGTGCCAGCAGTTCAGAGCCACGGACAGCCCAAGAGACCCAGTACTTC.

On this clone itself: Other DNA sequences within the sample encode an identical CDR3. This chain links TRBV7-9 with TRBJ2-1; D is tentatively TRBD1 or TRBD2 (6 bases each). CDR1 is SEHNR and CDR2 is FQNEAQ in the germline V gene (reference sequence). This CDR3 comprises 15 residues. With 1 base removed from V and 4 bases from J, the gap between germline ends came to 11 bases. CDR3 sequence reads: CASSLGGGPYNEQFF. CDR3 coding DNA: TGTGCCAGCAGCTTAGGAGGGGGGCCGTACAATGAGCAGTTCTTC.

This rearrangement joins TRBV6-1 to TRBJ1-3, with D possibly matching TRBD1 (5 bases). CDR1 MNHNS and CDR2 SASEGT come from the germline V gene. The CDR3 consists of 13 residues. V was clipped by 7 bases and J by 3 bases, with 10 bases between them. CDR3 sequence: CASTERGGNTIYF. DNA for the CDR3: TGTGCCAGCACAGAAAGGGGTGGAAACACCATATATTTT.

V usage is TRBV5-1 and J usage is TRBJ2-7; possibly TRBD2 for D (6 bases). With 0 bases removed from V and 3 bases from J, the gap between germline ends came to 13 bases. The CDR3 extends over 15 amino acids. In germline, CDR1 is SGHRS, CDR2 YFSETQ. For the CDR3, the DNA is TGCGCCAGCAGCTTGGCCCTGGAGGGCTACTACGAGCAGTACTTC. Residues: CASSLALEGYYEQYF.

This chain links TRBV19 with TRBJ1-1; D gene ambiguous. Trimming removed 1 base at V and 6 bases at J, with 21 bases between. This CDR3 is 17 amino acids long. CDR1 is LNHDA, CDR2 SQIVND, per germline (reference sequence). The CDR3 protein is CASSIVDLGISDSEAFF. CDR3 DNA sequence: TGTGCCAGTAGTATAGTTGACTTGGGCATTTCTGATTCTGAAGCTTTCTTT.